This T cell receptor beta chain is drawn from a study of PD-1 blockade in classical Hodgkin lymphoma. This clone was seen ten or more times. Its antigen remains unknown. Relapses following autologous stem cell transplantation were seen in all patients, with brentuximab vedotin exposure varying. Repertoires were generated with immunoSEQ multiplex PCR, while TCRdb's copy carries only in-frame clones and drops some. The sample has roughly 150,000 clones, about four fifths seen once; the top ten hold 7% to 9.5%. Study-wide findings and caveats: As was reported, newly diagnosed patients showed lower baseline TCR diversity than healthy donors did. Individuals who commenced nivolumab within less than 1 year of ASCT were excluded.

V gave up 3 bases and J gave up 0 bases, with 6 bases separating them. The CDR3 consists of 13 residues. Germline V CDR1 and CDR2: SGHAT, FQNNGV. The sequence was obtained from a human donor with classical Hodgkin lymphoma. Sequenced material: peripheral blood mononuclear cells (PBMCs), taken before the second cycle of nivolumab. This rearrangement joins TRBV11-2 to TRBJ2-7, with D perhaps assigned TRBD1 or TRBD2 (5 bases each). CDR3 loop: CASSFGTSYEQYF. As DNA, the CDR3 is TGTGCCAGCAGCTTCGGGACCTCCTACGAGCAGTACTTC.